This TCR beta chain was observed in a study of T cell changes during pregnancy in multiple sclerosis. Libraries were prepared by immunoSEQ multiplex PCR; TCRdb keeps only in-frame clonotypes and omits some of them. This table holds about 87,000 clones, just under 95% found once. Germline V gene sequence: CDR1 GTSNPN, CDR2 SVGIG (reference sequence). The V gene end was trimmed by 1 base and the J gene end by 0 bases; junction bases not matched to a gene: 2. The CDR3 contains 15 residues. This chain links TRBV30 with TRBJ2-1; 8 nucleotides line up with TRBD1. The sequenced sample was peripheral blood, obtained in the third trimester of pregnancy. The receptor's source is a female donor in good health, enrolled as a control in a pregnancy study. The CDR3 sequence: CAWSGGTGSYNEQFF. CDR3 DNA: TGTGCCTGGAGTGGAGGGACAGGCTCCTACAATGAGCAGTTCTTC.